The sequence of this T cell receptor beta chain was determined in a study of CD8+CD57+ T cells in acquired aplastic anemia. At the level of the study: When averaged, DNA from sorted CD4+ and CD8+ cells came to approximately 3 ug.

Flow cytometry had shown expanded CD8+CD57+ cells in the patients chosen for sequencing. Genomic DNA, serving as template, underwent TCR beta VDJ and CDR3 profiling. Each CDR3 protein is one row after TCRdb ran MiXCR on the reads. In the table there are 310,000 or so distinct CDR3 sequences, approximately 57% of which are singletons. General study points: In common between the patients and the controls were twenty-nine CD8+ CDR3 sequences. Between patients and controls, CD8+ Simpson's diversity did not vary significantly.

To note about this clonotype: Antigen specificity is unknown.

This CDR3 region has 14 residues. Germline V gene lookup returns CDR1 ENHRY and CDR2 SYGVKD. After removal of 0 bases from V and 8 bases from J, the junction contained 4 bases not matched to a gene. The chain employs TRBV10-3 and TRBJ1-2; 9 nucleotides line up with TRBD1. The TCR was taken from a human donor with aplastic anemia. The sample taken for sequencing was sorted CD4+, CD8+, or CD8+CD57+ T cells (not recorded which) from PBMCs. CDR3 amino acids: CAISESRTGEGYTF. DNA of the CDR3: TGTGCCATCAGTGAGTCAAGGACAGGGGAAGGCTACACCTTC.